Sequencing of this T cell receptor beta chain was carried out in a study of blood T cell repertoires in COVID-19. Across the study: Samples representing acute and convalescent COVID-19 were sourced from the United States, Italy and Spain. Sources were T cells, B-cell-depleted T cells, or PBMCs; the material itself was cDNA or gDNA.

Libraries were prepared by immunoSEQ multiplex PCR; TCRdb keeps only in-frame clonotypes and omits some of them. The table has over 90,000 clones, more than 75% seen once. From germline, CDR1 is SGHVS and CDR2 FQNEAQ. The CDR3 consists of 17 residues. V lost 4 bases and J lost 1; bases outside the gene matches: 11. There are a few counts of this clone. This sequence originates from a human donor in a cohort sampled during active COVID-19. The chain links TRBV7-8 to TRBJ2-5; TRBD2 agrees at 8 bases. The sequenced sample consisted of peripheral blood. The DNA for the CDR3 is TGTGCCAGCAGCTCCCGAGGGGCGACTAGCGTCCAAGAGACCCAGTACTTC. Encoded protein: CASSSRGATSVQETQYF. Complete variable domain (other parts from reference TRBV7-8 and TRBJ2-5): GAGVSQSPRYKVAKRGQDVALRCDPISGHVSLFWYQQALGQGPEFLTYFQNEAQLDKSGLPSDRFFAERPEGSVSTLKIQRTQQEDSAVYLCASSSRGATSVQETQYFGPGTRLLVL.